The entry below gives a single TCR beta chain sequence along with its context. Germline V CDR1 and CDR2: SGHTA, FQGTGA. The V and J ends lost 2 bases and 2 bases respectively, with 11 bases between them. The CDR3 has 15 residues. These data originate in a study of cytotoxic CD8 clonotypes in ibrutinib-treated CLL. Study overall: Samples averaged roughly 260,000 productive templates and 90,000 to 100,000 productive rearrangements.

Assay: immunoSEQ multiplex PCR; the TCRdb copy retains only in-frame clones and omits some. The sample holds roughly 23,000 clones; roughly four fifths are singletons and the top ten take approximately 7.8%. The source of this sequence is a human donor with chronic lymphocytic leukemia. The chain uses TRBV7-3 and TRBJ2-3, with D unresolved. Material: PBMCs, obtained before ibrutinib treatment. The CDR3 loop is CASSLRRIYTDTQYF. The DNA of the CDR3 is TGTGCCAGCAGCTTACGAAGGATTTACACAGATACGCAGTATTTT.